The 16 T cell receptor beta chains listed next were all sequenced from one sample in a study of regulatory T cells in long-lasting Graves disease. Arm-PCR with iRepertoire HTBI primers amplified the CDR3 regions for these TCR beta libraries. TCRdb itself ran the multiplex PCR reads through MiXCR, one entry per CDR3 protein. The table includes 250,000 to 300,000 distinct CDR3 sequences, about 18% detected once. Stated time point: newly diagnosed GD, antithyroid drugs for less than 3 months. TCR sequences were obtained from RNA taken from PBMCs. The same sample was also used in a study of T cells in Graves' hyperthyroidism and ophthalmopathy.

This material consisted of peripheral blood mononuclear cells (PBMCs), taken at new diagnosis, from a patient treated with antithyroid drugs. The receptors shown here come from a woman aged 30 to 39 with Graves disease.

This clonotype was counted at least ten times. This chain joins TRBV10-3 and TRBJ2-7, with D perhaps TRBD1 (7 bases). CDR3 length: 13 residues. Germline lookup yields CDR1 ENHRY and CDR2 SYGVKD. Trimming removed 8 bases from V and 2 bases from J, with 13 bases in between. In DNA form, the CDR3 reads TGTGCCATCTCGGGCAGGGGGGCCTACGAGCAGTACTTC. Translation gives CAISGRGAYEQYF.

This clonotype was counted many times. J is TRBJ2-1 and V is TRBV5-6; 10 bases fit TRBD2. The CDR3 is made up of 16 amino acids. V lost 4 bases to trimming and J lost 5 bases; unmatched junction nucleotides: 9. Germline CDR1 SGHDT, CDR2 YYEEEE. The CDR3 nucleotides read TGTGCCAGCAGCATTCCGGGACTAGCGAAGAACAATGAGCAGTTCTTC. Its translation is CASSIPGLAKNNEQFF.

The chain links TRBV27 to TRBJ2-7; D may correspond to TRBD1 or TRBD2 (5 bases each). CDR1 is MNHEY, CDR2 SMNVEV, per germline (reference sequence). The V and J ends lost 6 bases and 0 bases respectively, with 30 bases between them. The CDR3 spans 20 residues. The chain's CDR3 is CASRPRLGTVPSRGSYEQYF. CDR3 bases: TGTGCCAGCAGACCTAGGTTGGGGACGGTCCCCTCAAGAGGCTCCTACGAGCAGTACTTC.

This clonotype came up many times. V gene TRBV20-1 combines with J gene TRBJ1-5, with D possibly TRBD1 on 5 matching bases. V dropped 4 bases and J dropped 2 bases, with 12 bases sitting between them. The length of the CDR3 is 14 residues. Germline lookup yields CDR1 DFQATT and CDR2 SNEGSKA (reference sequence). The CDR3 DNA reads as TGCAGTGCTAACAGTCAGGGCGGCAATCAGCCCCAGCATTTT. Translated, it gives CSANSQGGNQPQHF.

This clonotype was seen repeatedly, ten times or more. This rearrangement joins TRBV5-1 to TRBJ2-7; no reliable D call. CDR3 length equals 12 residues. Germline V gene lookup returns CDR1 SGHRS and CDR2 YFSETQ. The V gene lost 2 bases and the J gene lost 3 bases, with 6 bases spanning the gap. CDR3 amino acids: CASSLSRYEQYF. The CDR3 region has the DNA TGCGCCAGCAGCTTAAGTCGCTACGAGCAGTACTTC.

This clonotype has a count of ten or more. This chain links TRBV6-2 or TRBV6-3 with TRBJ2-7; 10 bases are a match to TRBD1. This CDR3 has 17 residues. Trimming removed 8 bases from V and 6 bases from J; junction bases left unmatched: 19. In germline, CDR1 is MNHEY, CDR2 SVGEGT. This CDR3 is CASGQNTGTGVLTEQYF. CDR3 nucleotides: TGTGCCAGCGGCCAAAACACCGGGACAGGGGTTCTGACCGAGCAGTACTTC.

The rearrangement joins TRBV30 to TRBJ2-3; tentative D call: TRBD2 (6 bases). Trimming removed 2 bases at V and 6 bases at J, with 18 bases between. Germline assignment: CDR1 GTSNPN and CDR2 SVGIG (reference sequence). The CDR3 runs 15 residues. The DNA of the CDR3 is TGTGCCTGGAGTCCAGACGCGGGACCGGGGGATACGCAGTATTTT. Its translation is CAWSPDAGPGDTQYF.

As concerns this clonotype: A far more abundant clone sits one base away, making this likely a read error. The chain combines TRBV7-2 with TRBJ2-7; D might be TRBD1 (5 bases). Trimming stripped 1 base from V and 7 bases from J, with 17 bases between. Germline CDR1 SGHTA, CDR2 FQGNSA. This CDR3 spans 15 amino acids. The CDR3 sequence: CASSLESVMDNEQYF. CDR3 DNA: TGTGCCAGCAGCTTAGAAAGCGTGATGGACAATGAGCAGTACTTC.

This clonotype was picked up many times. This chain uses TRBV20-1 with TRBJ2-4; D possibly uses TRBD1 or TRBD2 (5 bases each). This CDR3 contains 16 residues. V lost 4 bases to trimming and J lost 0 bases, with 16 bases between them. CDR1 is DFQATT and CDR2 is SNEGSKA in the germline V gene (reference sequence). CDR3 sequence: CSANLVWDLAKNIQYF. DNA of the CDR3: TGCAGTGCTAATTTGGTCTGGGACCTAGCCAAAAACATTCAGTACTTC.

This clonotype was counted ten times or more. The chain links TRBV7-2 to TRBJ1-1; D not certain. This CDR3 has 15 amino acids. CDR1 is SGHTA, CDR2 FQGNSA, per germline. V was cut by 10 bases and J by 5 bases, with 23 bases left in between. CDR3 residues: CATGPEAAMYTEAFF. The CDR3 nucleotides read TGTGCCACCGGCCCCGAGGCAGCGATGTATACTGAAGCTTTCTTT.

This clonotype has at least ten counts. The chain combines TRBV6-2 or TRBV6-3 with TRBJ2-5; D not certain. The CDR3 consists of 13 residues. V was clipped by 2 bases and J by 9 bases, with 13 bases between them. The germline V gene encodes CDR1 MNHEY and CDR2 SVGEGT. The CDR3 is CASSYPPPPAQYF. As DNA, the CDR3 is TGTGCCAGCAGTTACCCCCCTCCTCCTGCCCAGTACTTC.

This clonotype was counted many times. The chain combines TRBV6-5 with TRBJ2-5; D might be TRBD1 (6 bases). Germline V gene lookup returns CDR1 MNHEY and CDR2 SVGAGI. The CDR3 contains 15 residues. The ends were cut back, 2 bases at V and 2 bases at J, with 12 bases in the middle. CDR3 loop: CASSYSRTVQETQYF. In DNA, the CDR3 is TGTGCCAGCAGTTACAGCCGGACAGTACAAGAGACCCAGTACTTC.

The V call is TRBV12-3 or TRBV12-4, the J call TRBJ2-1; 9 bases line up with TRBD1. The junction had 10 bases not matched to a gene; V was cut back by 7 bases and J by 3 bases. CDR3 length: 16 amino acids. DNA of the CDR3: TGTGCCAGCAATAACGAAGACAGGGGGATCTACAATGAGCAGTTCTTC. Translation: CASNNEDRGIYNEQFF.

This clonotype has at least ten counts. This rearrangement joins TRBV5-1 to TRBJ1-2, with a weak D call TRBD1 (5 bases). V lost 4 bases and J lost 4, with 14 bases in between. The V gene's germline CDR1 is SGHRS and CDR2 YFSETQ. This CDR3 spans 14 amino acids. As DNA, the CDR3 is TGCGCCAGCAGCCCGGGACCGGGGGTCTATGGCTACACCTTC. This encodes CASSPGPGVYGYTF.

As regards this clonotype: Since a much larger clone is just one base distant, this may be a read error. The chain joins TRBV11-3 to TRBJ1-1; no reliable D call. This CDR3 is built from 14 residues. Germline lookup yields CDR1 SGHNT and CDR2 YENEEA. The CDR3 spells CASSPRGGNTEASF. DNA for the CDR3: TGTGCCAGCAGCCCCCGAGGAGGGAACACTGAAGCTTCCTTT.

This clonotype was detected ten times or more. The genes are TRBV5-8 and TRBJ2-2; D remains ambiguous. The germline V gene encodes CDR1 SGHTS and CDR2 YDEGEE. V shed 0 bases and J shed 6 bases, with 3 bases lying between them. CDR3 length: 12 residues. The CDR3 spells CASSLVAGELFF. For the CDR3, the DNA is TGTGCCAGCAGCTTGGTCGCCGGGGAGCTGTTTTTT.